This is a list of T cell receptor beta chains from one sample in a study of blood T cell repertoires in COVID-19. The method was immunoSEQ multiplex PCR; TCRdb's version includes in-frame clones alone and lacks a portion of them. This sample has 650,000 to 800,000 clones; about 90% occur once, and the top ten carry approximately 0.3%. Sample: peripheral blood. These receptors were taken from a woman younger than 30 with acute or convalescent COVID-19. Both conserved end residues are part of each CDR3. A D gene is named only where the DNA matches it firmly. Part of the rows lack a size; the others show once, few, many or a class for expanded clones.

TRBV6-5	TRBJ1-2	TRBD1	NA	CASRDRGGGTGYTF	TGTGCCAGCAGGGACAGGGGAGGGGGAACTGGCTACACCTTC
TRBV7-2	TRBJ1-2	NA	NA	CASSLRAEGYGYTF	TGTGCCAGCAGCTTAAGAGCGGAAGGCTATGGCTACACCTTC
TRBV24-1	TRBJ2-2	NA	once	CATSAVAGGTGELFF	TGTGCCACCAGTGCGGTCGCAGGCGGGACCGGGGAGCTGTTTTTT
TRBV5-1	TRBJ1-5	NA	NA	CASSLVGEANQPQHF	TGCGCCAGCAGCTTGGTCGGGGAGGCCAATCAGCCCCAGCATTTT
TRBV2	TRBJ1-3	TRBD1	NA	CASSRTGGGGNTIYF	TGTGCCAGCAGTCGAACAGGGGGCGGTGGAAACACCATATATTTT
TRBV6-1	TRBJ2-7	NA	NA	CASSDPGPYEQYF	TGTGCCAGCAGTGATCCAGGGCCCTACGAGCAGTACTTC
TRBV6-6	TRBJ1-1	NA	NA	CANSGEKNTEAFF	TGTGCCAACTCAGGGGAGAAGAACACTGAAGCTTTCTTT
TRBV7-2	TRBJ1-3	TRBD1	NA	CASSEGGNTIYF	TGTGCCAGCAGCGAAGGGGGCAACACCATATATTTT
TRBV19	TRBJ1-5	TRBD1	NA	CASSQGTGDQPQHF	TGTGCCAGTAGCCAAGGGACAGGGGATCAGCCCCAGCATTTT
TRBV3-1/TRBV3-2	TRBJ1-2	TRBD1	few	CASSQDRSPGGYTF	TGTGCCAGCAGCCAGGACAGGTCCCCGGGGGGCTACACCTTC
TRBV12-5	TRBJ2-7	TRBD1	few	CASGLEDRGLYEQYF	TGTGCTAGTGGTTTGGAGGACAGGGGGCTCTACGAGCAGTACTTC
TRBV6-1	TRBJ2-1	TRBD2	NA	CASSGGGTSGGMYNEQFF	TGTGCCAGCAGTGGGGGAGGGACTAGCGGGGGGATGTACAATGAGCAGTTCTTC